The clone carrying this T cell receptor (beta chain) was counted at least ten times. CDR3 length equals 14 residues. Germline values: CDR1 SGHKS, CDR2 YYEKEE (reference sequence). Trimming left V 6 bases short and J 6 bases short, with 16 bases between. The sample comes from a study of prognosis after radiotherapy for stage I lung cancer. Amplification of TCR beta CDR3 from genomic DNA used two-round multiplex PCR. The use of primers specific to each TRBV and TRBJ gene characterized first-round PCR. TCRdb itself ran the multiplex PCR reads through MiXCR, one entry per CDR3 protein. The sample lists roughly 13,000 distinct CDR3 sequences, approximately 31% occurring once.

V gene TRBV5-5 combines with J gene TRBJ2-1; tentative D call: TRBD2 (7 bases). This clonotype originated in a donor over 45 with non-small cell lung cancer. The sequenced sample was PBMCs, obtained before or after stereotactic body radiation therapy (not recorded which). The CDR3 bases are TGTGCCAGCATATCCGGGGGGCAAGGCAATGAGCAGTTCTTC. Protein sequence: CASISGGQGNEQFF.